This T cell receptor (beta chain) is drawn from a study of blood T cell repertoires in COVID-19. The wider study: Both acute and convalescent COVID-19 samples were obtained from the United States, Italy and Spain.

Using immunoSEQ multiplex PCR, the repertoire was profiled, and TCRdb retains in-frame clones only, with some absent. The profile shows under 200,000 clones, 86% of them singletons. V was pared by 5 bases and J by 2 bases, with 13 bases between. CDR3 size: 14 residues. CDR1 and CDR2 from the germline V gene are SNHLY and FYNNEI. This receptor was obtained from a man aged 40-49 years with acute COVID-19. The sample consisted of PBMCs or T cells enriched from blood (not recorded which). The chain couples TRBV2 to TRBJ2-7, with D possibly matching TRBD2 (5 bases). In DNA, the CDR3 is TGTGCCAGCAGTCAGGAGGATGGGCCCTACGAGCAGTACTTC. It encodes CASSQEDGPYEQYF.